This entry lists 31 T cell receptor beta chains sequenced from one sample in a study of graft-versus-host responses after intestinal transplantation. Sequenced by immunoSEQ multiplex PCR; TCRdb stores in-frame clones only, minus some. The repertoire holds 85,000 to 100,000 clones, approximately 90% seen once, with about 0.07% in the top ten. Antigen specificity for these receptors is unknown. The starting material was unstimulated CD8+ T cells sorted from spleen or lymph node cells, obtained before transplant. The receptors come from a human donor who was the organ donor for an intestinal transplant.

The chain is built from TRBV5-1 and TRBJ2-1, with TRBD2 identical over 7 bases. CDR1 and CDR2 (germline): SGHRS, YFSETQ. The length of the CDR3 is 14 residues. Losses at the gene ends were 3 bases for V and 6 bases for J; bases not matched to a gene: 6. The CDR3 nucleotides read TGCGCCAGCAGCTCCGGACTAGGTCTCAATGAGCAGTTCTTC. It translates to CASSSGLGLNEQFF.

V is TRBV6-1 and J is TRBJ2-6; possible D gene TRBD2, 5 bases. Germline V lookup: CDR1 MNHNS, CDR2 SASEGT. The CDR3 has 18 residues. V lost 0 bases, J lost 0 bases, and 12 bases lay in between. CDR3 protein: CASSEAPSGYSGANVLTF. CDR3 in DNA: TGTGCCAGCAGTGAAGCGCCCTCGGGATACTCTGGGGCCAACGTCCTGACTTTC.

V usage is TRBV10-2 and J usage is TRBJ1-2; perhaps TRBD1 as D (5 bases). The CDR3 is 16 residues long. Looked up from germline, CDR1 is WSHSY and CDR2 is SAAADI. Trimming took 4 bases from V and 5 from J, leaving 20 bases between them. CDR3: CASSALRGGEPYGYTF. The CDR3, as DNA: TGCGCCAGCAGTGCCCTAAGGGGCGGGGAACCTTATGGCTACACCTTC.

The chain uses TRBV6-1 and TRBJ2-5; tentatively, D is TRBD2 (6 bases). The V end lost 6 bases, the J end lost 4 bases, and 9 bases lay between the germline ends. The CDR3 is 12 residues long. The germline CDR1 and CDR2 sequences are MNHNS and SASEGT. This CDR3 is CASRTGGETQYF. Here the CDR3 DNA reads TGTGCCAGCAGGACCGGGGGAGAGACCCAGTACTTC.

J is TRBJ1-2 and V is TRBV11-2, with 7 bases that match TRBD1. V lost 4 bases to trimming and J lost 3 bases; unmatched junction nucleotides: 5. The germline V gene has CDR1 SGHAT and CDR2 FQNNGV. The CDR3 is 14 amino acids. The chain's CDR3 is CASSSTGPDYGYTF. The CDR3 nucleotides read TGTGCCAGCAGCTCGACAGGGCCCGACTATGGCTACACCTTC.

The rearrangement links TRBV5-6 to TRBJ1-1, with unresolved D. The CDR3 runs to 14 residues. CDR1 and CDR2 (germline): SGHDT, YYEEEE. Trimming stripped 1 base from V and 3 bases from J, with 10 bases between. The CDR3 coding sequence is TGTGCCAGCAGCTTGTTACTGGGAGACACTGAAGCTTTCTTT. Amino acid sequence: CASSLLLGDTEAFF.

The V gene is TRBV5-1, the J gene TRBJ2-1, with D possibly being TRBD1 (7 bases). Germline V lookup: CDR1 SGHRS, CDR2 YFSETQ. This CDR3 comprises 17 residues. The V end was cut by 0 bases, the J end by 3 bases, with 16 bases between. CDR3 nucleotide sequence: TGCGCCAGCAGCTTGGGGCGACAGGGACTTCTCTACAATGAGCAGTTCTTC. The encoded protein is CASSLGRQGLLYNEQFF.

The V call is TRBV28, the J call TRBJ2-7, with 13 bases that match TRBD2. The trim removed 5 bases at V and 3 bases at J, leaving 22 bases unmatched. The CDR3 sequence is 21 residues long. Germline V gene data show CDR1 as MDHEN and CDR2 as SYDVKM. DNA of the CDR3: TGTGCCAGCAGTATACCCCTCCGGGGACTAGCGGGATACCGGCTACTCTACGAGCAGTACTTC. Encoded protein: CASSIPLRGLAGYRLLYEQYF.

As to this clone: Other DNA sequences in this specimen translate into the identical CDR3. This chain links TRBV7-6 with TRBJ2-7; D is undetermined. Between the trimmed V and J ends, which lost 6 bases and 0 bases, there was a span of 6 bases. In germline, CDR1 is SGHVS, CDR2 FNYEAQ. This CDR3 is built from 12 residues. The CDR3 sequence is CASSPSSYEQYF. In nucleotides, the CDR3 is TGTGCCAGCAGTCCCAGCTCCTACGAGCAGTACTTC.

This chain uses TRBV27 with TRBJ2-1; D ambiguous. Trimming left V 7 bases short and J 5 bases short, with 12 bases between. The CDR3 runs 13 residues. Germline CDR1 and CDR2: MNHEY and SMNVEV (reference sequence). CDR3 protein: CASTSLEHNEQFF. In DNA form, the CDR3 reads TGTGCCAGCACAAGCCTCGAACACAATGAGCAGTTCTTC.

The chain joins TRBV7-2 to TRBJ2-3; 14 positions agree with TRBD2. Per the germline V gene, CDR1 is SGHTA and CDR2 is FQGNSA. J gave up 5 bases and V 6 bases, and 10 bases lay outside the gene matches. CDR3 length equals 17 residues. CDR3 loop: CASRAGLAGVFLDTQYF. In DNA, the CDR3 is TGTGCCAGCAGGGCGGGACTAGCGGGAGTATTTTTAGATACGCAGTATTTT.

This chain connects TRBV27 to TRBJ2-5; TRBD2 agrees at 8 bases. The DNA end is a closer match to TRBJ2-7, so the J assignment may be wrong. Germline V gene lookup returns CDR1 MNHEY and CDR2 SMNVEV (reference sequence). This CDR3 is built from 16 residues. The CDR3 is CASSLHSGLALGEQYF. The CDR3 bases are TGTGCCAGCAGTTTACATAGTGGACTAGCTCTCGGCGAGCAGTACTTC.

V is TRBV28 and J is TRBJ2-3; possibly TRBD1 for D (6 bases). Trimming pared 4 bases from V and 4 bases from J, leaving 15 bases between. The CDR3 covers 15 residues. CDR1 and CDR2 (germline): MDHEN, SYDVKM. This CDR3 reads CASSSGTSLPDTQYF. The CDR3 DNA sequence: TGTGCCAGCAGTTCTGGGACATCTCTACCAGATACGCAGTATTTT.

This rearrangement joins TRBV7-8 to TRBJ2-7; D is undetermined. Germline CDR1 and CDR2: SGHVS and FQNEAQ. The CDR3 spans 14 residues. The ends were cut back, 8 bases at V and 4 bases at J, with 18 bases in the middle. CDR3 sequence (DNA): TGTGCCAGCCTCCAGCACCCTATAGCTTACGAGCAGTACTTC. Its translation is CASLQHPIAYEQYF.

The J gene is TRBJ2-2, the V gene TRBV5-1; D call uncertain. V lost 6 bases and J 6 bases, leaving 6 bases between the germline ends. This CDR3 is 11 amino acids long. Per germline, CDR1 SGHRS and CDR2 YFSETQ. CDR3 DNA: TGCGCCAGCACGGGTGCCGGGGAGCTGTTTTTT. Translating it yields CASTGAGELFF.

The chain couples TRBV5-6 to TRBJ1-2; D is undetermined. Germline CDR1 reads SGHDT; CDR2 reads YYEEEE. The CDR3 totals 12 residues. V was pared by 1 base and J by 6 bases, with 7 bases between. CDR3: CASSLSRDGYTF. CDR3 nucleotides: TGTGCCAGCAGCTTGTCGAGGGATGGCTACACCTTC.

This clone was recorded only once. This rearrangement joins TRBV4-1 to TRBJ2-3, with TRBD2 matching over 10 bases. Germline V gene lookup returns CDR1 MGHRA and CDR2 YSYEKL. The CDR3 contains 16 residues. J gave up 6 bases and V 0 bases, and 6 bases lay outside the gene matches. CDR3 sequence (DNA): TGCGCCAGCAGCCAAGATCTAAGCGGGGGGGAGGATACGCAGTATTTT. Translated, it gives CASSQDLSGGEDTQYF.

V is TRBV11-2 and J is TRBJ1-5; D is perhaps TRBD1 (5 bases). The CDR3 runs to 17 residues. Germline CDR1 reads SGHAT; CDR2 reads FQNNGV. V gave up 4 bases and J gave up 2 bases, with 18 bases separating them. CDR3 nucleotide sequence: TGTGCCAGCAGCTCATATGGGGGGGAAGCGGGCAATCAGCCCCAGCATTTT. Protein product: CASSSYGGEAGNQPQHF.

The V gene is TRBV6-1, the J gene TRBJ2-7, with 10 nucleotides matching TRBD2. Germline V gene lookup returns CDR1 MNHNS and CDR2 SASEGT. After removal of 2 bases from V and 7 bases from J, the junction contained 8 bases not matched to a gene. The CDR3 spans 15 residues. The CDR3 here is CASSEKREGFGEQYF. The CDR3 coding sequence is TGTGCCAGCAGTGAAAAGCGGGAGGGGTTCGGAGAGCAGTACTTC.

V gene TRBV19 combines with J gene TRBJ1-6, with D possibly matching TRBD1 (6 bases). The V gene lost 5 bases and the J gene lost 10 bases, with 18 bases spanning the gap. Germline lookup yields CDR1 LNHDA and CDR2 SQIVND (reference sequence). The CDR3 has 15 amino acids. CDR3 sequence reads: CASSALQGWKSPLHF. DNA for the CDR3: TGTGCCAGTAGTGCACTACAGGGTTGGAAATCACCCCTCCACTTT. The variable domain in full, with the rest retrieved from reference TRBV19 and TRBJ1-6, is DGGITQSPKYLFRKEGQNVTLSCEQNLNHDAMYWYRQDPGQGLRLIYYSQIVNDFQKGDIAEGYSVSREKKESFPLTVTSAQKNPTAFYLCASSALQGWKSPLHFGNGTRLTVT.

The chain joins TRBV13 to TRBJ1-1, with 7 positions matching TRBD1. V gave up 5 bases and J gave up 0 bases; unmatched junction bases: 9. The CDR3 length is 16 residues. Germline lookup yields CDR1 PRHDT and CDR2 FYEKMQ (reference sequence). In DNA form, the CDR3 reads TGTGCCAGCAGCATCCGGGACAGAGAATTGAACACTGAAGCTTTCTTT. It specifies CASSIRDRELNTEAFF.

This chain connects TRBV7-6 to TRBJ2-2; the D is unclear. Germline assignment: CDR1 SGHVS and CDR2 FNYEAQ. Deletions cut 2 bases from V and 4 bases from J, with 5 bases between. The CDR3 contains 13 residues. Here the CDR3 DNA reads TGTGCCAGCAGCTTAACGAGCACCGGGGAGCTGTTTTTT. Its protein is CASSLTSTGELFF. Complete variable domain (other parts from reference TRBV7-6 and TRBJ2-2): GAGVSQSPRYKVTKRGQDVALRCDPISGHVSLYWYRQALGQGPEFLTYFNYEAQQDKSGLPNDRFSAERPEGSISTLTIQRTEQRDSAMYRCASSLTSTGELFFGEGSRLTVL.

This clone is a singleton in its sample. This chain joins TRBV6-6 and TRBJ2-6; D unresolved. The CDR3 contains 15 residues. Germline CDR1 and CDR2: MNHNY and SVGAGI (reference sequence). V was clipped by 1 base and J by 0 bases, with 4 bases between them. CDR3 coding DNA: TGTGCCAGCAGTTACTTAGACTCTGGGGCCAACGTCCTGACTTTC. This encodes CASSYLDSGANVLTF.

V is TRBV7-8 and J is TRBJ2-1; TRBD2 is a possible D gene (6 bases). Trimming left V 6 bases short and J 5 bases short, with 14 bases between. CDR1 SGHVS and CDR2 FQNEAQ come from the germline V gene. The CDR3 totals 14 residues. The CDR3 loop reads CASRNGDWHNEQFF. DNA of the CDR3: TGTGCCAGCAGGAACGGGGACTGGCACAATGAGCAGTTCTTC. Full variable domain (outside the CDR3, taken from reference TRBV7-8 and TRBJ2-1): GAGVSQSPRYKVAKRGQDVALRCDPISGHVSLFWYQQALGQGPEFLTYFQNEAQLDKSGLPSDRFFAERPEGSVSTLKIQRTQQEDSAVYLCASRNGDWHNEQFFGPGTRLTVL.

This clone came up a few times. The CDR3 here is CASSQDAAIYEQYF. The CDR3 bases are TGCGCCAGCAGCCAAGACGCTGCGATATACGAGCAGTACTTC. V gene TRBV4-1 combines with J gene TRBJ2-7; D is ambiguous. CDR1 is MGHRA, CDR2 YSYEKL, per germline. The CDR3 is 14 residues long. The V and J ends lost 0 bases and 4 bases respectively, with 10 bases between them.

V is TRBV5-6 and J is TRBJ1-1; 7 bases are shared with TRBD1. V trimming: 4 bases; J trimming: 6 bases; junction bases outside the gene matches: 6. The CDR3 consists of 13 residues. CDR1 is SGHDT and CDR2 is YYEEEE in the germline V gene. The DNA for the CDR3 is TGTGCCAGCAGCACCCCACAGGGGTCTGAAGCTTTCTTT. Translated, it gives CASSTPQGSEAFF.

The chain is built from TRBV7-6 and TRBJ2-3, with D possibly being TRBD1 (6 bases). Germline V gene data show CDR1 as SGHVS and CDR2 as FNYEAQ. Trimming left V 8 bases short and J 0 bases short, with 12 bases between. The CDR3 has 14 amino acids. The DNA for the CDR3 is TGTGCCAGCTCAAACAGGGAAAGCACAGATACGCAGTATTTT. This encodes CASSNRESTDTQYF.

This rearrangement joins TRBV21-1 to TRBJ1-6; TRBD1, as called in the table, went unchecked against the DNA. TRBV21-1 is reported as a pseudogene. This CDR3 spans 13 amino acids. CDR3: CAPPRGFNSPLHF. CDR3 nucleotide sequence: TGTGCCCCCCCGAGGGGGTTTAATTCACCCCTCCACTTT.

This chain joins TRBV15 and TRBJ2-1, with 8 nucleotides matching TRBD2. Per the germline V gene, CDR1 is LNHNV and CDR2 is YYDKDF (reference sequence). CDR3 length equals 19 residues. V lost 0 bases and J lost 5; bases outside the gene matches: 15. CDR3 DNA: TGTGCCACCAGCAGAGATTCAGGCGCGGGAGGTCCCCTTAACAATGAGCAGTTCTTC. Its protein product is CATSRDSGAGGPLNNEQFF.

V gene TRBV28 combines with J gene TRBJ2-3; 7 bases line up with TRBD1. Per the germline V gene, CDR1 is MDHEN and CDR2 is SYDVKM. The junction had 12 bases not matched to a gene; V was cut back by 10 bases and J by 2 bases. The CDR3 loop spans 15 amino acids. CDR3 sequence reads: CATTQGQFSTDTQYF. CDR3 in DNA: TGTGCCACCACCCAGGGACAGTTTTCCACAGATACGCAGTATTTT.

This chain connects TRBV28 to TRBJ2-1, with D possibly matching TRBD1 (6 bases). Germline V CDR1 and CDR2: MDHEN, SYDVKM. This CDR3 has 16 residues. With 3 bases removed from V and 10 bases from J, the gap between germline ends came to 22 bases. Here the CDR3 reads CASSFRVGAAWGEQFF. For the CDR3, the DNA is TGTGCCAGCAGTTTTCGGGTGGGGGCCGCCTGGGGAGAGCAGTTCTTC.